This paragraph covers one T cell receptor (beta chain) sequence. The sample comes from a study of CD8+ T cells in alopecia areata. Trimming pared 7 bases from V and 8 bases from J, leaving 3 bases between. The CDR3 has 8 residues. Per the germline V gene, CDR1 is SQVTM and CDR2 is ANQGSEA. Noted treatment: oral pan-JAK inhibitor, 5-10 mg twice daily. Sequencing templates came from extracted RNA that was reverse transcribed into cDNA. TCRdb keeps only in-frame clones here, not all; method: immunoSEQ multiplex PCR. The table records about 160,000 clones, just over 65% of them present only once. The chain employs TRBV29-1 and TRBJ2-1; D gene ambiguous. The sequence came from a human donor with alopecia areata. This sample comprised CD4+ T cells sorted from blood, obtained at week 4, from a patient treated with tofacitinib. The DNA for the CDR3 is TGCAGCGCAGATGAGCAGTTCTTC. Translated: CSADEQFF.